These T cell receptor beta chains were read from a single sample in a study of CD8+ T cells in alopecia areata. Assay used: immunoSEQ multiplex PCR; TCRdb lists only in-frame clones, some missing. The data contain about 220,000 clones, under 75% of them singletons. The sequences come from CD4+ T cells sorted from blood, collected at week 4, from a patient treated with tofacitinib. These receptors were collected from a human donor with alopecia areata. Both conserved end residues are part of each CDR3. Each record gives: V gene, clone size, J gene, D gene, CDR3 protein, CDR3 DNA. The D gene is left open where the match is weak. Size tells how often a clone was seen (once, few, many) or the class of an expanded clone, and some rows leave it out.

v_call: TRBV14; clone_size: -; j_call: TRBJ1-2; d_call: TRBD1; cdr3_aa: CASSHGTGNGYTF; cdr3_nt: TGTGCCAGCAGCCATGGGACAGGGAATGGCTACACCTTC
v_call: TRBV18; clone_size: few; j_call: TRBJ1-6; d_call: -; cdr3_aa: CASSPSNSPLHF; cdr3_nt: TGTGCCAGCTCACCGTCTAATTCACCCCTCCACTTT
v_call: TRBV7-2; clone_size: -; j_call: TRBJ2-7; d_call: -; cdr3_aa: CASSLGPLLYEQYF; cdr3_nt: TGTGCCAGCAGCCTCGGGCCCTTACTCTACGAGCAGTACTTC
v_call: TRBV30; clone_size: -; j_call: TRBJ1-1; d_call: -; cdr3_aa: CAWSVRSLSVEAFF; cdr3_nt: TGTGCCTGGAGTGTACGGTCTTTATCAGTTGAAGCTTTCTTT
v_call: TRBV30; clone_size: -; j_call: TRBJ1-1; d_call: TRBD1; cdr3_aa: CAWRLGQPNTEAFF; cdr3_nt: TGTGCCTGGAGGCTGGGACAGCCGAACACTGAAGCTTTCTTT
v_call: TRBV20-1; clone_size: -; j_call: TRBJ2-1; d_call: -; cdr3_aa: CSATFHNEQFF; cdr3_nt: TGCAGTGCTACCTTTCACAATGAGCAGTTCTTC
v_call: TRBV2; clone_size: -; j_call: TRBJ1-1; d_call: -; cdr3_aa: CASRVTPGNTEAFF; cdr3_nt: TGTGCCAGCAGAGTTACACCGGGGAACACTGAAGCTTTCTTT
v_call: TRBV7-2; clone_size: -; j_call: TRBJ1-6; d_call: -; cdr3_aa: CASSSGSSYNSPLHF; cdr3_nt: TGTGCCAGCAGCTCCGGAAGCTCCTATAATTCACCCCTCCACTTT
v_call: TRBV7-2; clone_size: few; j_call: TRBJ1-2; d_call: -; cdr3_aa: CASTFRNRDGYTF; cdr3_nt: TGTGCCAGCACCTTCCGGAACAGGGATGGCTACACCTTC
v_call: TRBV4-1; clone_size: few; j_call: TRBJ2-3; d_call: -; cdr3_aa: CASSQGVEATDTQYF; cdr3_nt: TGCGCCAGCAGCCAAGGGGTAGAAGCTACAGATACGCAGTATTTT
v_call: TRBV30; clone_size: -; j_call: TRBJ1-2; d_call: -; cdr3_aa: CAWSLDRNYGYTF; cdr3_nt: TGTGCCTGGAGTCTAGACAGGAACTATGGCTACACCTTC
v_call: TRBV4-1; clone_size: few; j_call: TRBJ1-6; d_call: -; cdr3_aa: CASSQEGRNSPLHF; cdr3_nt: TGCGCCAGCAGCCAGGAGGGGAGGAATTCACCCCTCCACTTT
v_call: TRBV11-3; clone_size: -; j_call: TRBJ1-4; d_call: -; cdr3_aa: CASSSTNNEKLFF; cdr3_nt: TGTGCCAGCAGCTCCACCAATAATGAAAAACTGTTTTTT
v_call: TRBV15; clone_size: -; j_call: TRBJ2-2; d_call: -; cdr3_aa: CATSRDSGELFF; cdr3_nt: TGTGCCACCAGCAGAGATTCCGGGGAGCTGTTTTTT
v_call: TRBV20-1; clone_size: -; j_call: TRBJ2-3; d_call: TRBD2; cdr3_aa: CSARTSGGPYF; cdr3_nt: TGCAGTGCTAGAACGTCGGGGGGGCCGTATTTT
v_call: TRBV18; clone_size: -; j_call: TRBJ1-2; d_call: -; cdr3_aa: CASSPREGDGYTF; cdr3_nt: TGTGCCAGCTCACCTCGTGAGGGAGATGGCTACACCTTC
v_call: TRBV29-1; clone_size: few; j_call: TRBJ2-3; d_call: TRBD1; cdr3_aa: CSVVPTGERSDTQYF; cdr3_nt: TGCAGCGTTGTACCGACAGGGGAACGCTCAGATACGCAGTATTTT
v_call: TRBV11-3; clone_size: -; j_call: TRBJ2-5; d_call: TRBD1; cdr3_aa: CASSRGQQETQYF; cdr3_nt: TGTGCCAGCTCTAGGGGACAGCAAGAGACCCAGTACTTC
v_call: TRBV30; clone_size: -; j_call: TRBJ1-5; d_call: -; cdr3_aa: CAWSPREALNQPQHF; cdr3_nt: TGTGCCTGGAGCCCGCGGGAGGCCCTTAATCAGCCCCAGCATTTT
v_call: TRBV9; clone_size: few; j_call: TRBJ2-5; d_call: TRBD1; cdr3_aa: CASRPGTGSETQYF; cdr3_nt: TGTGCCAGCAGGCCCGGGACAGGGAGCGAGACCCAGTACTTC
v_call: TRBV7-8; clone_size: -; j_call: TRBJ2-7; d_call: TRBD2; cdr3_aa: CASSPFLAGGGGEQYF; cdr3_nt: TGTGCCAGCAGCCCCTTTCTAGCGGGGGGAGGAGGCGAGCAGTACTTC
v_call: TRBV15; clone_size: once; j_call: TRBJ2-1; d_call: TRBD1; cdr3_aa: CATSSGDRGNEQFF; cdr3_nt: TGTGCCACCAGCAGTGGGGACAGGGGCAATGAGCAGTTCTTC
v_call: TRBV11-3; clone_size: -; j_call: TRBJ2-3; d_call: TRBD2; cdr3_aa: CASSETATGGVADTQYF; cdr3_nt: TGTGCCAGCAGCGAAACAGCTACGGGGGGTGTGGCAGATACGCAGTATTTT
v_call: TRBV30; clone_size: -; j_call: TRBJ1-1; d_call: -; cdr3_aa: CAWSPGRGTEAFF; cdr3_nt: TGTGCCTGGAGCCCCGGGAGGGGCACTGAAGCTTTCTTT
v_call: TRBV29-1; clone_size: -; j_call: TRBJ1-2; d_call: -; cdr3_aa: CSVEGRQKRNGYTF; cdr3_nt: TGCAGCGTTGAGGGGAGGCAGAAGAGGAATGGCTACACCTTC
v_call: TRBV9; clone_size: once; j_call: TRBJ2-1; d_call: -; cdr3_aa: CASSEGVSLSEQFF; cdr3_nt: TGTGCCAGCAGCGAGGGGGTCTCACTCTCTGAGCAGTTCTTC
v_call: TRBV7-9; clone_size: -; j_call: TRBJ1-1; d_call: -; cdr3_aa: CASSPGGSRDTEAFF; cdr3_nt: TGTGCCAGCAGCCCCGGCGGGTCCAGGGACACTGAAGCTTTCTTT
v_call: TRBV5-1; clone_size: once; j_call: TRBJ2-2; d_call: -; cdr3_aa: CASSLPRPTGELFF; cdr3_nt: TGCGCCAGCAGTCTGCCTAGACCCACCGGGGAGCTGTTTTTT
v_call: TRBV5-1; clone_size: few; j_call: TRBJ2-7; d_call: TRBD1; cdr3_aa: CASSPTTGVGEQYF; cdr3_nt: TGCGCCAGCAGCCCAACGACAGGGGTCGGAGAGCAGTACTTC
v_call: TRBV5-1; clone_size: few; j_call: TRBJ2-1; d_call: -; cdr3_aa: CASSLARAQYNEQFF; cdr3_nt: TGCGCCAGCAGCTTGGCCCGGGCACAATACAATGAGCAGTTCTTC
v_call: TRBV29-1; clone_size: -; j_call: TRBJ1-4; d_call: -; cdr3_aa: CSVSAGGTTNEKLFF; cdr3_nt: TGCAGCGTTAGTGCTGGAGGAACAACTAATGAAAAACTGTTTTTT
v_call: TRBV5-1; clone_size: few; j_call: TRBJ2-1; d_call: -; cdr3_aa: CASSLVEAEQFF; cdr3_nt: TGCGCCAGCAGCTTGGTAGAAGCTGAGCAGTTCTTC
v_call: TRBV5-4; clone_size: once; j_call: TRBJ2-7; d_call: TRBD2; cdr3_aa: CASSLEPSGISYEQYF; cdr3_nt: TGTGCCAGCAGCTTGGAGCCTAGCGGGATATCCTACGAGCAGTACTTC
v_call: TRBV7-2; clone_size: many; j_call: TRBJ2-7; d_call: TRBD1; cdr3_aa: CASSSQTGPYEQYF; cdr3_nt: TGTGCCAGCAGCTCCCAGACAGGGCCCTACGAGCAGTACTTC
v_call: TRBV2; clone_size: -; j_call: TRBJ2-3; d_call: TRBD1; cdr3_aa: CASSDIVWTGDADTQYF; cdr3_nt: TGTGCCAGCAGTGATATTGTTTGGACAGGGGACGCAGATACGCAGTATTTT
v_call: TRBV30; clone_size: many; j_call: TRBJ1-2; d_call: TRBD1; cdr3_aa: CAWSETGMGIF; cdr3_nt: TGTGCCTGGAGTGAGACAGGGATGGGGATCTTC
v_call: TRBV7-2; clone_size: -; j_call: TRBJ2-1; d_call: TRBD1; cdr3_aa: CASRPQGARLNEQFF; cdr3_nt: TGTGCCAGCAGACCTCAGGGGGCGCGGTTGAATGAGCAGTTCTTC
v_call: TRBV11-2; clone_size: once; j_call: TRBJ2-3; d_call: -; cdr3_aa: CASSLAGGTSLSVTQYF; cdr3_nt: TGTGCCAGCAGCTTAGCCGGGGGTACTTCTTTGTCGGTTACGCAGTATTTT
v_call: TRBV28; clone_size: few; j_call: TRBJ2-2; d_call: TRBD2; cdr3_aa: CASSHYKLAGANTGELFF; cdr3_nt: TGTGCCAGCAGTCACTACAAATTAGCGGGCGCGAACACCGGGGAGCTGTTTTTT
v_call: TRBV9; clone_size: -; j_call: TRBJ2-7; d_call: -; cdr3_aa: CASSVAGPSYEQYF; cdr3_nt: TGTGCCAGCAGCGTAGCGGGACCCTCCTACGAGCAGTACTTC
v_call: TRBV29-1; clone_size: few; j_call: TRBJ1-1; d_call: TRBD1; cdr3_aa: CSVGADRVNTEAFF; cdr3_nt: TGCAGCGTTGGGGCGGACAGGGTCAACACTGAAGCTTTCTTT
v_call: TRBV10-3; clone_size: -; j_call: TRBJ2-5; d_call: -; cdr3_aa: CATGAEEQETQYF; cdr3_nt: TGTGCCACGGGGGCAGAGGAACAAGAGACCCAGTACTTC
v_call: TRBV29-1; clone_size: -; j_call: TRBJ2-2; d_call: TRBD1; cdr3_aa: CSVEAGGQATNTGELFF; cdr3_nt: TGCAGCGTTGAGGCCGGGGGACAGGCCACGAACACCGGGGAGCTGTTTTTT